This TCR beta chain was identified during a study of human T cells and chemical hapten exposure. Study findings and constraints: The number of TCRs over 1 in 1000 frequency stayed unchanged after DPC.

From germline, CDR1 is SQVTM and CDR2 ANQGSEA. V was trimmed by 1 base and J by 1 base, leaving 10 bases between them. The CDR3 runs 14 residues. This clonotype was recorded many times. The antigen remains undetermined. The time point here: healthy volunteer bleed at 6 weeks. Whole blood, unfractionated, served as the material for total RNA extraction. Single cDNA molecules in the library carried unique molecular identifiers attached during preparation. Per the original data handling: Samples had a median of about 96,000 TCRs, ranging roughly 23,224 to 690,600. TCRdb re-analysed the RACE reads in MiXCR, keeping a single row per CDR3 protein. The V and J calls follow TCRdb's processing rather than the paper's. The sample records 70,000 to 85,000 distinct CDR3 sequences, over 8.5% being singletons.

This receptor was taken from a male donor in good health. Some clones in this sample may be carry-over from other donors' samples. The chain joins TRBV29-1 to TRBJ1-1, with D perhaps matching TRBD1 (5 bases). The sequenced material came from whole blood. The CDR3 region is CSVEVWGRNTEAFF. The CDR3 nucleotides are TGCAGCGTTGAAGTTTGGGGGAGGAACACTGAAGCTTTCTTT.